The rows below give T cell receptor beta chains drawn from one sample of a study of siplizumab effects on memory and regulatory T cells. Assay: immunoSEQ multiplex PCR; the TCRdb copy retains only in-frame clones and omits some. The table has tens of thousands of clones, 90% to 98% seen once. The sample was naive CD8+ T cells sorted from blood. These receptors were collected from a human donor in good health. The CDR3 runs from the conserved cysteine through the conserved F or W. Fields, in order: clone size, D gene, V gene, J gene, CDR3 protein, CDR3 DNA. A D gene is named only where the DNA matches it firmly. The size of a clone is reported for some rows only, either as once, few or many, or as a class for expanded clones.

.	.	TRBV4-2	TRBJ2-1	CASSPTGPEQFF	TGTGCCAGCAGTCCCACAGGGCCTGAGCAGTTCTTC
.	.	TRBV11-3	TRBJ2-7	CASSFYSAGTPSYEQYF	TGTGCCAGCAGCTTCTATTCGGCGGGGACGCCCAGCTACGAGCAGTACTTC
.	.	TRBV4-1	TRBJ2-7	CASSQVPSSEGEQYF	TGCGCCAGCAGCCAAGTCCCTAGTTCGGAGGGCGAGCAGTACTTC
.	.	TRBV5-4	TRBJ2-7	CASSLASGTLGGEQYF	TGTGCCAGCAGCTTGGCCTCGGGGACCCTTGGGGGCGAGCAGTACTTC
.	.	TRBV6-5	TRBJ1-2	CASSYRTFNYGYTF	TGTGCCAGCAGTTACAGGACCTTTAACTATGGCTACACCTTC
.	TRBD2	TRBV28	TRBJ2-7	CASSPGGYEQYF	TGTGCCAGCAGTCCGGGGGGCTACGAGCAGTACTTC
.	TRBD1	TRBV5-1	TRBJ2-7	CASSLGQGAAYEQYF	TGCGCCAGCAGCTTGGGGCAGGGGGCGGCCTACGAGCAGTACTTC
once	.	TRBV25-1	TRBJ2-7	CASSESAYEQYF	TGTGCCAGCAGTGAATCGGCCTACGAGCAGTACTTC
.	.	TRBV6-4	TRBJ2-1	CASSDPTPTELSYNEQFF	TGTGCCAGCAGTGACCCTACCCCCACAGAGCTCTCCTACAATGAGCAGTTCTTC
.	.	TRBV27	TRBJ1-1	CASSLLASPEAFF	TGTGCCAGCAGTTTACTCGCGAGCCCTGAAGCTTTCTTT
few	TRBD1	TRBV7-8	TRBJ1-5	CASSLYAGGTQPQHF	TGTGCCAGCAGCTTATATGCAGGGGGTACCCAGCCCCAGCATTTT
.	.	TRBV4-2	TRBJ2-3	CASSQVAGDTQYF	TGTGCCAGCAGCCAAGTTGCGGGAGATACGCAGTATTTT
.	.	TRBV11-1	TRBJ2-5	CASSQTGVQETQYF	TGTGCCAGCAGCCAAACGGGGGTCCAAGAGACCCAGTACTTC
.	.	TRBV15	TRBJ2-5	CATSRRPIDTQETQYF	TGTGCCACCAGCAGACGACCTATCGACACTCAAGAGACCCAGTACTTC
.	.	TRBV9	TRBJ1-1	CASSVVGGGMNTEAFF	TGTGCCAGCAGCGTAGTTGGCGGTGGTATGAACACTGAAGCTTTCTTT
.	.	TRBV27	TRBJ1-5	CASRKSGGNQPQHF	TGTGCCAGCAGAAAATCAGGGGGCAATCAGCCCCAGCATTTT
.	.	TRBV7-9	TRBJ2-5	CASSSGLAGLLTQYF	TGTGCCAGCAGCTCCGGTCTGGCCGGATTATTAACCCAGTACTTC
.	.	TRBV15	TRBJ2-7	CATSSTTDYQSSYEQYF	TGTGCCACCAGCAGTACCACGGACTACCAGAGCTCCTACGAGCAGTACTTC
once	TRBD1	TRBV12-5	TRBJ2-7	CASGLEWDSSYEQYF	TGTGCTAGTGGTTTGGAATGGGACAGCTCCTACGAGCAGTACTTC
.	.	TRBV27	TRBJ1-5	CASSPTGEPQHF	TGTGCCAGCAGTCCGACGGGAGAGCCCCAGCATTTT
few	TRBD1	TRBV2	TRBJ1-6	CASRTGTGDNSPLHF	TGTGCCAGCAGGACCGGGACAGGGGATAATTCACCCCTCCACTTT
.	TRBD1	TRBV4-1	TRBJ2-1	CASSLGTGSDEQFF	TGCGCCAGCAGCCTGGGGACAGGGTCTGATGAGCAGTTCTTC
.	.	TRBV27	TRBJ2-7	CASSLYGKSPYEQYF	TGTGCCAGCAGTTTATACGGAAAAAGCCCCTACGAGCAGTACTTC
.	TRBD1	TRBV5-4	TRBJ1-5	CASSLGTGGNQPQHF	TGTGCCAGCAGCTTAGGGACAGGGGGCAATCAGCCCCAGCATTTT
.	TRBD1	TRBV5-4	TRBJ1-2	CASSPGDRGFMAGYTF	TGTGCCAGCAGCCCTGGGGACAGGGGGTTTATGGCAGGCTACACCTTC
.	.	TRBV9	TRBJ2-1	CASSVDAGTYNEQFF	TGTGCCAGCAGCGTAGATGCAGGTACATACAATGAGCAGTTCTTC
.	TRBD2	TRBV9	TRBJ2-5	CASSVDPSGDQETQYF	TGTGCCAGCAGCGTAGATCCTAGCGGGGACCAAGAGACCCAGTACTTC
.	.	TRBV6-6	TRBJ1-5	CASSDQPQHF	TGTGCCAGCAGTGATCAGCCCCAGCATTTT
once	.	TRBV7-9	TRBJ1-1	CASSLAMGRYTEAFF	TGTGCCAGCAGCTTAGCGATGGGGCGGTACACTGAAGCTTTCTTT
.	.	TRBV5-6	TRBJ1-3	CASSFGGNTIYF	TGTGCCAGCAGCTTCGGAGGAAACACCATATATTTT
.	TRBD1	TRBV2	TRBJ2-1	CASSGTGVGQFF	TGTGCCAGCAGTGGGACAGGGGTGGGGCAGTTCTTC
.	TRBD1	TRBV6-5	TRBJ1-1	CASTLQGLNTEAFF	TGTGCCAGCACCTTACAGGGGTTAAACACTGAAGCTTTCTTT
.	TRBD2	TRBV15	TRBJ2-3	CATSNSGGRDTQYF	TGTGCCACCAGCAATAGCGGGGGCAGAGATACGCAGTATTTT
.	.	TRBV28	TRBJ1-4	CASTLATNLNEKLFF	TGTGCCAGCACCCTAGCCACAAACCTTAATGAAAAACTGTTTTTT
.	TRBD2	TRBV4-1	TRBJ2-1	CASSQVTAGLGFNEQFF	TGCGCCAGCAGCCAAGTTACTGCGGGACTAGGGTTTAATGAGCAGTTCTTC
.	TRBD2	TRBV13	TRBJ2-7	CASSLGAVTGLVKGEQYF	TGTGCCAGCAGCTTAGGGGCTGTAACCGGACTAGTAAAGGGGGAGCAGTACTTC
.	TRBD1	TRBV7-2	TRBJ1-1	CASSLETGAVIPNLAFF	TGTGCCAGCAGCTTAGAGACAGGGGCCGTAATCCCTAACTTGGCTTTCTTT
.	.	TRBV28	TRBJ1-6	CASIGVRGASSYNSPLHF	TGTGCCAGCATCGGCGTGAGAGGGGCGAGCTCCTATAATTCACCCCTCCACTTT
.	.	TRBV5-6	TRBJ1-1	CASSAGTEAFF	TGTGCCAGTTCCGCGGGCACTGAAGCTTTCTTT
.	TRBD1	TRBV7-9	TRBJ2-7	CASSPEGGGSEQYF	TGTGCCAGCAGCCCAGAAGGGGGCGGTAGCGAGCAGTACTTC
.	TRBD1	TRBV7-3	TRBJ2-2	CASSTDRGRTGELFF	TGTGCCAGCAGCACGGACAGGGGGAGGACCGGGGAGCTGTTTTTT
.	.	TRBV15	TRBJ1-5	CATARDKGVGQPQHF	TGTGCCACCGCTCGGGACAAGGGGGTGGGTCAGCCCCAGCATTTT
.	.	TRBV4-3	TRBJ2-7	CASSQEGYEQYF	TGCGCCAGCAGCCAAGAAGGATACGAGCAGTACTTC
.	.	TRBV6-1	TRBJ1-2	CASSEAPGSPTF	TGTGCCAGCAGTGAAGCCCCAGGTAGTCCCACCTTC
.	.	TRBV9	TRBJ2-1	CASSSSPGRVLGEGNEQFF	TGTGCCAGCAGCTCAAGCCCGGGACGAGTCCTCGGTGAAGGGAATGAGCAGTTCTTC
.	.	TRBV9	TRBJ1-1	CASSVGGQGTEAFF	TGTGCCAGCAGCGTAGGGGGGCAGGGCACTGAAGCTTTCTTT
.	.	TRBV21-1	TRBJ1-2	CASSESAYGYTF	TGTGCCAGCTCGGAGTCTGCCTATGGCTACACCTTC
.	.	TRBV7-6	TRBJ1-1	CASSPGAQNTEAFF	TGTGCCAGCAGCCCCGGGGCTCAGAACACTGAAGCTTTCTTT
.	.	TRBV4-1	TRBJ2-3	CASKGGTDTQYF	TGCGCCAGCAAAGGAGGCACAGATACGCAGTATTTT
.	TRBD2	TRBV7-3	TRBJ2-3	CASSLISGGADTQYF	TGTGCCAGCAGCTTAATTAGCGGGGGGGCAGATACGCAGTATTTT
.	.	TRBV6-5	TRBJ1-2	CASRPLTGPYGYTF	TGTGCCAGCAGACCCCTGACAGGCCCCTATGGCTACACCTTC
.	.	TRBV4-1	TRBJ1-2	CASSPGGVGYTF	TGCGCCAGCAGCCCCGGGGGGGTTGGCTACACCTTC
.	.	TRBV7-9	TRBJ1-1	CASSLEKDPEAFF	TGTGCCAGCAGCTTAGAAAAGGATCCTGAAGCTTTCTTT
.	.	TRBV5-1	TRBJ2-2	CASSSLGLDGELFF	TGCGCCAGCAGCTCCCTTGGATTGGACGGGGAGCTGTTTTTT
.	.	TRBV14	TRBJ1-1	CASSLGQISAFF	TGTGCCAGCAGTCTCGGACAGATCTCTGCTTTCTTT
.	.	TRBV29-1	TRBJ2-7	CSVEVVGTSYEQYF	TGCAGCGTTGAAGTCGTCGGGACATCCTACGAGCAGTACTTC
.	.	TRBV9	TRBJ2-7	CASSVGGFSEQYF	TGTGCCAGCAGCGTAGGCGGTTTCTCCGAGCAGTACTTC